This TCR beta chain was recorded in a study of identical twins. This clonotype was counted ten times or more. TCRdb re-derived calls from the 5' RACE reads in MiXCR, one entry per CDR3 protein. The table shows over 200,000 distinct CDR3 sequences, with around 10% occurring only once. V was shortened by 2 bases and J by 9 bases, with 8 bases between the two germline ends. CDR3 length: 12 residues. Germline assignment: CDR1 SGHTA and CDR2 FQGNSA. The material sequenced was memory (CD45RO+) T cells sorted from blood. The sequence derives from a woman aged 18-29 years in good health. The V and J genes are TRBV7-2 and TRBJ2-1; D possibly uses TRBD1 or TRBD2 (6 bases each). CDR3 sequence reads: CASSLKGGEQFF. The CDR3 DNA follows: TGTGCCAGCAGCTTAAAGGGGGGTGAGCAGTTCTTC. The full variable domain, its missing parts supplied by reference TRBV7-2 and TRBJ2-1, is GAGVSQSPSNKVTEKGKDVELRCDPISGHTALYWYRQSLGQGLEFLIYFQGNSAPDKSGLPSDRFSAERTGGSVSTLTIQRTQQEDSAVYLCASSLKGGEQFFGPGTRLTVL.